This T cell receptor beta chain derives from a study of read filtering for tumor transcriptome and immune sequencing. Overall study context: DNase treatment preceded whole-transcriptome library preparation. TCR-mapped reads were about 3.5 to 10.27 million with IR-seq versus roughly 85 to 1,300 with RNA-seq.

This library used 300 to 500 ng RNA and molecular barcoded adaptors spanning alpha/delta and beta/gamma chains. MiXCR, applied by TCRdb to the reads, yields one record per CDR3 protein. Of more than 55,000 distinct CDR3 sequences listed, roughly 18% were seen once; the top ten hold approximately 10%. Bone marrow was sampled from every patient at the time of active disease. This clonotype was detected many times. The CDR3 is 13 amino acids. Trimming removed 2 bases from V and 3 bases from J, with 5 bases in between. The chain employs TRBV12-3 or TRBV12-4 and TRBJ2-1; the D is unclear. What was sequenced was a population of CD138-negative cells sorted from bone marrow. The sequence was collected from a donor at least 40 years old with multiple myeloma. Here the CDR3 DNA reads TGTGCCAGCAGTTTACGGAACTACAATGAGCAGTTCTTC. It translates to CASSLRNYNEQFF.